Each of the 13 T cell receptor beta chains below was sequenced from the same sample in a study of PD-1 and CTLA-4 blockade in melanoma. The assay was immunoSEQ multiplex PCR, and TCRdb's table has in-frame clones only and misses some. The sample holds around 29,000 clones; roughly 89% are singletons and the top ten take roughly 8%. This specimen consisted of CD8+ T cells from peripheral blood, obtained before anti-PD-1 treatment. These receptors came from a human donor with melanoma.

The CDR3 is CATSDPPRGTVETQYF. The CDR3 region has the DNA TGTGCCACCAGTGATCCCCCCCGGGGGACAGTAGAGACCCAGTACTTC. The rearrangement uses TRBV24-1 and TRBJ2-5; possibly TRBD1 for D (7 bases). Germline lookup yields CDR1 KGHDR and CDR2 SFDVKD. The CDR3 is 16 residues long. V lost 3 bases and J 4 bases, leaving 17 bases between the germline ends.

The chain carries TRBV27 and TRBJ2-7; 7 bases fit TRBD1. The germline gives CDR1 MNHEY, CDR2 SMNVEV (reference sequence). V lost 4 bases, J lost 5 bases, and 8 bases stayed unmatched. The CDR3 runs to 14 residues. CDR3 sequence (DNA): TGTGCCAGCAGTTCCCGTGACAGGGTGGACGAGCAGTACTTC. Its protein product is CASSSRDRVDEQYF.

The table lists this clone with a count of one. The chain joins TRBV7-2 to TRBJ2-1; D perhaps matches TRBD1 (6 bases). Trimming shortened V by 3 bases and J by 6 bases, and 12 bases separated the two germline ends. Germline V gives CDR1 SGHTA, CDR2 FQGNSA. The CDR3 loop spans 14 amino acids. CDR3 DNA: TGTGCCAGCAGCTTCGTTGGGGGCCCCAATGAGCAGTTCTTC. Translated, it gives CASSFVGGPNEQFF.

V and J are TRBV6-2 or TRBV6-3 and TRBJ2-4; D call uncertain. Per germline, CDR1 MNHEY and CDR2 SVGEGT. This CDR3 is built from 13 residues. V was pared by 2 bases and J by 10 bases, with 12 bases between. The CDR3 DNA sequence: TGTGCCAGCAGTTACGAAGGCCAAACTATTCAGTACTTC. Its translation: CASSYEGQTIQYF.

About this clone: At the DNA level, this CDR3 is encoded by other sequences in the same sample as well. The chain links TRBV27 to TRBJ2-7, with no clear D. Trimming took off 5 bases at V and 1 base at J, with 9 bases between the two ends. This CDR3 has 13 amino acids. From germline, CDR1 is MNHEY and CDR2 SMNVEV (reference sequence). The CDR3 loop is CASSLGKSYEQYF. The DNA for the CDR3 is TGTGCCAGCAGTCTAGGGAAATCCTACGAGCAGTACTTC.

This clone has just one count. The chain has TRBV6-5 and TRBJ2-1; tentatively, D is TRBD1 or TRBD2 (7 bases each). CDR1 and CDR2 from the germline V gene are MNHEY and SVGAGI. Trimming removed 2 bases from V and 9 bases from J, with 14 bases in between. The CDR3 consists of 14 residues. The DNA for the CDR3 is TGTGCCAGCAGTTACCAGGGAGGGGGCGTTGAGCAGTTCTTC. It encodes CASSYQGGGVEQFF.

The genes are TRBV19 and TRBJ2-6; D not certain. Germline values: CDR1 LNHDA, CDR2 SQIVND (reference sequence). The V and J ends lost 8 bases and 2 bases respectively, with 19 bases between them. CDR3 length: 17 amino acids. The CDR3 DNA sequence: TGTGCCAGTTCGCTTATTGAGGTGGGGACTGGGGCCAACGTCCTGACTTTC. Translated: CASSLIEVGTGANVLTF.

The chain recombines TRBV10-3 with TRBJ2-2; no definite D call. The germline gives CDR1 ENHRY, CDR2 SYGVKD. The CDR3 covers 13 residues. Between the trimmed V and J ends, which lost 6 bases and 2 bases, there was a span of 7 bases. The CDR3 here is CAIRGINTGELFF. CDR3 DNA sequence: TGTGCCATCAGAGGGATTAACACCGGGGAGCTGTTTTTT.

The rearrangement joins TRBV7-9 to TRBJ2-3; D uncertain. Trimming removed 1 base from V and 3 bases from J, with 2 bases in between. The CDR3 totals 12 residues. Germline V gene lookup returns CDR1 SEHNR and CDR2 FQNEAQ (reference sequence). The DNA for the CDR3 is TGTGCCAGCAGCTTAGGTACAGATACGCAGTATTTT. Its translation: CASSLGTDTQYF.

The J gene is TRBJ1-2, the V gene TRBV29-1; no firm D call. Germline lookup yields CDR1 SQVTM and CDR2 ANQGSEA. This CDR3 comprises 11 residues. The V gene lost 5 bases and the J gene lost 6 bases, with 10 bases spanning the gap. The chain's CDR3 is CSVREYDGYTF. The CDR3 DNA sequence: TGCAGCGTTCGGGAGTATGATGGCTACACCTTC. The full variable domain, completed using reference TRBV29-1 and TRBJ1-2, is SAVISQKPSRDICQRGTSLTIQCQVDSQVTMMFWYRQQPGQSLTLIATANQGSEATYESGFVIDKFPISRPNLTFSTLTVSNMSPEDSSIYLCSVREYDGYTFGSGTRLTVV.

The rearrangement links TRBV11-3 to TRBJ2-2, with 10 bases that match TRBD2. Germline assignment: CDR1 SGHNT and CDR2 YENEEA. The CDR3 has 16 amino acids. V lost 4 bases, J lost 4 bases, and 6 bases stayed unmatched. This CDR3 reads CASSSSAGGVTGELFF. CDR3 sequence (DNA): TGTGCCAGCAGCTCCTCAGCGGGAGGGGTCACCGGGGAGCTGTTTTTT.

The rearrangement uses TRBV25-1 and TRBJ2-1; 7 nucleotides agree with TRBD1. Germline CDR1 MGHDK, CDR2 SYGVNS. J lost 9 bases, V lost 7 bases, and 6 bases had no gene match. CDR3 length: 12 amino acids. The CDR3 here is CASNQGEREQFF. In DNA, the CDR3 is TGTGCCAGCAACCAGGGGGAACGTGAGCAGTTCTTC.

A note on this clone: A junction end diverges from the germline sequence, so it may reflect a read error. The CDR3 bases are TGCAGCGCAGAAGACAGTTCTTATGACTACACCTTC. Its translation is CSAEDSSYDYTF. V is TRBV29-1 and J is TRBJ1-2; a possible D gene is TRBD1 (5 bases). Germline values: CDR1 SQVTM, CDR2 ANQGSEA. This CDR3 is 12 amino acids long.